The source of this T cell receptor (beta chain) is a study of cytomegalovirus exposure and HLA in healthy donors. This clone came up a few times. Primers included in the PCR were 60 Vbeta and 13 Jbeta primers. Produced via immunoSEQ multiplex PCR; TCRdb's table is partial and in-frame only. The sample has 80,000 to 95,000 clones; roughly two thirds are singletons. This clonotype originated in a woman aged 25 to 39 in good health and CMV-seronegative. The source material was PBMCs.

CDR3 nucleotides: TGTGCCAGCAAGGGGACTAACTATGGCTACACCTTC. Translated: CASKGTNYGYTF. J is TRBJ1-2 and V is TRBV28, with a weak D call TRBD1 (5 bases). Trimming pared 7 bases from V and 0 bases from J, leaving 6 bases between. CDR3 length: 12 amino acids. Per the germline V gene, CDR1 is MDHEN and CDR2 is SYDVKM.